The source of this TCR beta chain is a study of T-cell memory formation after mild COVID-19 (dated by TCRdb to about 2021). In the study overall: TCR sequence clusters from the two donors were largely donor specific. Two young, previously healthy adult volunteers made up the cohort, one male and one female. In a couple of donors, T-cell clones that expanded and contracted after mild COVID-19 were followed by sequencing TCRalpha and TCRbeta repertoires longitudinally. Beyond this particular receptor, the publication reports: From day 15 to 85, contracting clones showed balanced CD4/CD8 phenotypes, whereas a second wave of clones that expanded from day 15 to 37 leaned towards CD4+. The study covered only two mild cases, and larger cohorts including severe cases with pre-infection samples were considered necessary. The second-wave clones that peaked on day 37 were not confirmed to be SARS-CoV-2 specific. Some responding clones were found in pre-infection memory, which suggests that pre-existing cross-reactive memory T cells took part in the SARS-CoV-2 response. Contracting CD4+ clones turned up mainly in the CM and EM memory subsets, whereas EMRA was where CD8+ clones were enriched.

Taken from cysteine to phenylalanine, the CDR3 has 15 residues. Only CDR3 DNA remains: 45 bases, in frame from the first base. The germline V gene (reference sequence) gives CDR1 as LNHNV and CDR2 as YYDKDF. The junction shows trimming of 0 bases on V and 6 bases on J, plus 15 bases between the germline ends. Comment on this clonotype: This clone's antigen is unknown. Within one base of it there is no much larger clone, and no base qualities were kept.

Sequencing was carried out with an Illumina NovaSeq 6000. TCRalpha and TCRbeta cDNA libraries were constructed by 5'RACE with constant-segment primers, with sample barcodes and unique molecular identifiers being introduced. Trizol reagent was used to extract RNA from every sample. Amplification of the libraries took two PCR steps, and the second step added a second sample barcode plus Illumina TruSeq adapters. The libraries were sequenced on an Illumina NovaSeq using 2 x 150 bp paired-end reads. Under the source paper's analysis protocol: The reads were demultiplexed and collapsed into UMI-guided consensus sequences using migec v1.2.7. With mixcr v2.1.11, UMI consensuses were aligned to TRA and TRB V and J templates and assembled into clonotypes. Expanded or contracted clonotypes were those called significant by both edgeR and NoisET, with noise models trained on biological replicates. For edgeR calls, a false discovery rate-adjusted p below 0.01 and a log2 fold-change threshold of 1 were applied. As an exploratory analysis of dynamics, PCA with hierarchical clustering was applied to max-normalized trajectories of the 1000 most abundant clonotypes. Separately sequenced CD4+ and CD8+ repertoires were used to assign a CD4 or CD8 phenotype to each responding clone. TCRdb reworked the public reads: Q25 trimming with fastp, MiXCR clone assembly, productive beta chains retained. Rows with one shared CDR3 protein collapse into an entry with the most common genes and DNA. In this record, the V and J calls reflect TCRdb's handling and not the investigators' own analysis. The table for this sample lists about 190,000 distinct CDR3 sequences; approximately 20% of them were counted only once. The biggest ten clones account for roughly 2.3% of the sample.

Ficoll-Paque density gradient centrifugation was used to isolate PBMCs. Recombination joined TRBV15 with TRBJ2-7; a tentative D call is TRBD1 (6 bases match). Sample: PBMCs or a T cell subset sorted from them (not recorded which). The TCR originated in an adult woman who had mild COVID-19 (a few samples of this study predate the infection). The sample titles of this study are shuffled in the database, so cell type and time point are left out; the donor was told from shared clones. The encoded CDR3 is CATSRDETGIREQYF. The DNA sequence is as follows: TGTGCCACCAGCAGAGATGAAACAGGGATACGCGAGCAGTACTTC. Outside the CDR3, residues come from the reference TRBV15 and TRBJ2-7 proteins, so the full variable domain is: DAMVIQNPRYQVTQFGKPVTLSCSQTLNHNVMYWYQQKSSQAPKLLFHYYDKDFNNEADTPDNFQSRRPNTSFCFLDIRSPGLGDTAMYLCATSRDETGIREQYFGPGTRLTVT.